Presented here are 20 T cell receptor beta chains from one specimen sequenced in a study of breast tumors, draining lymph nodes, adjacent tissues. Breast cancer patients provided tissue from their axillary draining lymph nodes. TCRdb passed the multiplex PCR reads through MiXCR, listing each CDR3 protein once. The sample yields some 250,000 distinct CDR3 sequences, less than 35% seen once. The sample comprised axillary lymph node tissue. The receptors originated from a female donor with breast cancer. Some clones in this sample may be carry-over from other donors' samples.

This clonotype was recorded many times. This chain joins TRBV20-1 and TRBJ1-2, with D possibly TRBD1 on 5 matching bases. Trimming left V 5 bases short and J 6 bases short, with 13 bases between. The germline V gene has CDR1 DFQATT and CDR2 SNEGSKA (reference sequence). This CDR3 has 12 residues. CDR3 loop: CSAALGADGYTF. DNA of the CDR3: TGCAGTGCTGCTCTTGGGGCAGATGGCTACACCTTC.

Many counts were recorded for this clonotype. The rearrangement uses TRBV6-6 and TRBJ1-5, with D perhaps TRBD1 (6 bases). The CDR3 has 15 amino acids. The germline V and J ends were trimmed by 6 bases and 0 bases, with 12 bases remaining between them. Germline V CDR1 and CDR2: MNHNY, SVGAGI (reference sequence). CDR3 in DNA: TGTGCCAGCAGCAACAGGGAGGGTAGCAATCAGCCCCAGCATTTT. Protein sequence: CASSNREGSNQPQHF.

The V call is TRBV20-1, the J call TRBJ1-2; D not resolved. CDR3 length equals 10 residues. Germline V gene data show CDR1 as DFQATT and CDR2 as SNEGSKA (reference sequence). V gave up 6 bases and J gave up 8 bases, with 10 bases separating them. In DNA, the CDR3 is TGCAGTGCGACTAGCGGAGGCTACACCTTC. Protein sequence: CSATSGGYTF.

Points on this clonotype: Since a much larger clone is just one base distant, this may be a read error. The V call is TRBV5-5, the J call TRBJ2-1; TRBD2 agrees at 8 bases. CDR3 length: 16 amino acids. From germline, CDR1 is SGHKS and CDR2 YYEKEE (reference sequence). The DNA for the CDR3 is TGTCCCAGCAGCTTAGGTTCAAGGACTAGCCACAATGAGCAGTTCTTC. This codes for CPSSLGSRTSHNEQFF.

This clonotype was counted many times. The CDR3 is CASSLGDRGSNGYTF. CDR3 sequence (DNA): TGTGCCAGCAGCTTAGGCGACAGGGGATCTAATGGCTACACCTTC. The chain links TRBV7-8 to TRBJ1-2, with 8 bases aligning to TRBD1. This CDR3 spans 15 amino acids. Per the germline V gene, CDR1 is SGHVS and CDR2 is FQNEAQ. V shed 1 base, J shed 6 bases, and the junction held 7 bases outside the gene matches.

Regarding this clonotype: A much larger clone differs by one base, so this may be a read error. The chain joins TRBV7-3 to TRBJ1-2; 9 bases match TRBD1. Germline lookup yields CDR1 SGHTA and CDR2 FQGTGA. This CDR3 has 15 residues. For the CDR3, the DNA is TGTGCCAGCAGTCATCTGGGACAGGGTAACTATGGCTACCCCTTC. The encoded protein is CASSHLGQGNYGYPF.

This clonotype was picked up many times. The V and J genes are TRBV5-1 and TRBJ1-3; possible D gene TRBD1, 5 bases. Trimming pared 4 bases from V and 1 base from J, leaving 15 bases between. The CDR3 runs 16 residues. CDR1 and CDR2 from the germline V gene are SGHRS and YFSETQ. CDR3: CASSPATGTSGNTIYF. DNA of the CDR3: TGCGCCAGCAGCCCGGCAACAGGAACGTCTGGAAACACCATATATTTT.

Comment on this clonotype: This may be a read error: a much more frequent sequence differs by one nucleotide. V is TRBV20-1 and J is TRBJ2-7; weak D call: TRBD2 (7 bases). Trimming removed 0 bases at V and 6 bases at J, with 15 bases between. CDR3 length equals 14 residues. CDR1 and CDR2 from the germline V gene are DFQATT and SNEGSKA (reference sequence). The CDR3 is CSARDLGGASEQYF. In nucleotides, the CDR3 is TGCAGTGCTAGAGATTTGGGGGGGGCCTCCGAGCAGTACTTC.

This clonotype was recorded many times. The CDR3, as DNA: TGCAGCGTTGGGAACAGGGGGTCTGGTGAGCAGTACTTC. Residues: CSVGNRGSGEQYF. The V and J genes are TRBV29-1 and TRBJ2-7; 8 bases fit TRBD1. Trimming cost V 4 bases and J 7 bases; bases outside gene matches: 9. The germline CDR1 and CDR2 sequences are SQVTM and ANQGSEA. The CDR3 is 13 amino acids.

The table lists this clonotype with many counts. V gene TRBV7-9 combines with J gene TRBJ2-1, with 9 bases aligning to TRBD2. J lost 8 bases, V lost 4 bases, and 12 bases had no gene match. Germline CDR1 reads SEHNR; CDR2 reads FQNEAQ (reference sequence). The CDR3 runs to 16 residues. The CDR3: CASSSGGGGGGDEQFF. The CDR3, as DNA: TGTGCCAGCAGCTCGGGCGGCGGGGGGGGAGGGGATGAGCAGTTCTTC.

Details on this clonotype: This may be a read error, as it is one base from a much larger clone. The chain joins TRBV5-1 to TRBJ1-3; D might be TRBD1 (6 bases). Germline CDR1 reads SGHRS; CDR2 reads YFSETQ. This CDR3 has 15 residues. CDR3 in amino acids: CASSLGGPSGDTIYF. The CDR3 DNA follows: TGCGCCAGCAGCTTGGGGGGGCCCTCTGGAGACACCATATATTTT.

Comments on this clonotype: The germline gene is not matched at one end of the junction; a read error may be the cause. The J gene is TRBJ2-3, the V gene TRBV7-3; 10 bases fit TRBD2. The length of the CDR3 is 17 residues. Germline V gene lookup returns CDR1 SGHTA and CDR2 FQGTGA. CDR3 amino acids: CASSPQVEREGLDPQYF. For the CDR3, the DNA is TGTGCCAGCAGCCCCCAGGTGGAGCGGGAGGGCCTAGATCCGCAGTATTTT.

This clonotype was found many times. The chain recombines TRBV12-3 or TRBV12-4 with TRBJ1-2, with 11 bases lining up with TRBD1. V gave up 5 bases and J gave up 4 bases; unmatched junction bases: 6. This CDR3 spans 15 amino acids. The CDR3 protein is CASSLTGTGGYGYTF. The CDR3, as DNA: TGTGCCAGCAGTCTTACCGGGACAGGGGGCTATGGCTACACCTTC.

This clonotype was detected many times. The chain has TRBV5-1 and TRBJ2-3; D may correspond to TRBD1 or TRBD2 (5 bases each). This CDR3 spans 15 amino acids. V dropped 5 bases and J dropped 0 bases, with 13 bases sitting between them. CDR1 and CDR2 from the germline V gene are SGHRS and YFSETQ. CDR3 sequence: CASSLRGASTDTQYF. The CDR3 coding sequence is TGCGCCAGCAGTCTGAGGGGTGCTAGCACAGATACGCAGTATTTT.

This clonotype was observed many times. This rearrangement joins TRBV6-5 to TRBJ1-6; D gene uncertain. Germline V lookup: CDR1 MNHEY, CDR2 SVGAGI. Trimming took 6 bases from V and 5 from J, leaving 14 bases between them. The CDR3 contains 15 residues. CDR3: CASRRPLANNSPLHF. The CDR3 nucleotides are TGTGCCAGCAGGCGGCCATTGGCCAATAATTCACCCCTCCACTTT.

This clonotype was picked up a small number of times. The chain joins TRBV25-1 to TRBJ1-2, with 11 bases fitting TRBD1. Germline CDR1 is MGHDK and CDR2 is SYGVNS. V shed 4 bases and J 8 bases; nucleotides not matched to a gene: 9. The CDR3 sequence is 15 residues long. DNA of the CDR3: TGTGCCAGCAGTGCTTCTACGGGACAGGGGGAAGGCTACACCTTC. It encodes CASSASTGQGEGYTF.

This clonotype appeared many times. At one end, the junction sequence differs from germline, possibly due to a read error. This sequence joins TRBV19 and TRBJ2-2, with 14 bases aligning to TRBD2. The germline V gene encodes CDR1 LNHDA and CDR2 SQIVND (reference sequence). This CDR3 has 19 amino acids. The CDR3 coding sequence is TGTGCCAGTACTATAAGGGAAGGACTAGCGGGAGGAAGTACCGGGGAGCTGTTTTTT. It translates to CASTIREGLAGGSTGELFF.

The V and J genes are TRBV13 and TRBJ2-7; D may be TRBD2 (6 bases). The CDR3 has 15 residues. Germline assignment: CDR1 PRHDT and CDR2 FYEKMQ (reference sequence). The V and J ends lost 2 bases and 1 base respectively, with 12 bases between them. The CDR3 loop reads CASSLLAGYSYEQYF. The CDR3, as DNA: TGTGCCAGCAGCTTATTGGCGGGATATTCCTACGAGCAGTACTTC. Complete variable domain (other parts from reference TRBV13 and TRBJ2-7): AAGVIQSPRHLIKEKRETATLKCYPIPRHDTVYWYQQGPGQDPQFLISFYEKMQSDKGSIPDRFSAQQFSDYHSELNMSSLELGDSALYFCASSLLAGYSYEQYFGPGTRLTVT.

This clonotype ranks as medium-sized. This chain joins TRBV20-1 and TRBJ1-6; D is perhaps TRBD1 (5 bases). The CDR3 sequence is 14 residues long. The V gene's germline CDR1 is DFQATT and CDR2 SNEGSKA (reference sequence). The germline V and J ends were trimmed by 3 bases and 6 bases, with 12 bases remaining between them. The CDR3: CSASLARVNSPLHF. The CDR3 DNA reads TGCAGTGCTAGTTTAGCCAGGGTTAATTCACCCCTCCACTTT.

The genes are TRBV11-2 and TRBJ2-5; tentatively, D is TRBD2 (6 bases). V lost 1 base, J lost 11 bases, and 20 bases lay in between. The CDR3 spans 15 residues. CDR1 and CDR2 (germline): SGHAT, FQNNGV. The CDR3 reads CASSLGSSARDTQYF. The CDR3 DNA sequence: TGTGCCAGCAGCTTAGGCTCTAGCGCGAGAGATACGCAGTACTTC.